This T cell receptor (beta chain) derives from a study of cytomegalovirus exposure and HLA in healthy donors. Findings and limits, study-wide: The study listed around 150 cytomegalovirus-associated TCR beta chains.

The study drew the donors from its approximately 120-subject validation cohort, separate from the roughly 700-subject first cohort. Comment on this clone: Its specificity is not known.

Clones were sequenced by immunoSEQ multiplex PCR, and TCRdb holds only the in-frame ones, with some missing. Seen here are about 160,000 clones, roughly 89% observed once, and the top ten hold under 4.5%. V lost 0 bases to trimming and J lost 0 bases, with 9 bases between them. The CDR3 contains 15 residues. Germline V gene data show CDR1 as SGHRS and CDR2 as YFSETQ. This TCR came from a man between 18 and 29 years old in good health and CMV-seropositive. Sequencing was performed on PBMCs. V usage is TRBV5-1 and J usage is TRBJ1-1, with a possible D match to TRBD1 (5 bases). CDR3 region: CASSLDGAMNTEAFF. In DNA, the CDR3 is TGCGCCAGCAGCTTGGATGGGGCGATGAACACTGAAGCTTTCTTT.